Below, one T cell receptor beta chain is given with its context. This PCR relied on a set of 60 Vbeta primers and 13 Jbeta primers. Clones were read by immunoSEQ multiplex PCR, and TCRdb kept only the in-frame ones, dropping some. This sample has some 250,000 clones, with about 80% found just once. The trim removed 5 bases at V and 6 bases at J, leaving 6 bases unmatched. The CDR3 sequence is 14 residues long. Per germline, CDR1 MNHNS and CDR2 SASEGT. These data belong to a study of cytomegalovirus exposure and HLA in healthy donors. This TCR was sampled from a woman in her fifties or sixties in good health and CMV-seropositive. The chain joins TRBV6-1 to TRBJ2-2, with 7 nucleotides matching TRBD2. The material sequenced was PBMCs. The chain's CDR3 is CASSLGGRAGELFF. DNA of the CDR3: TGTGCCAGCAGTCTGGGGGGGAGGGCCGGGGAGCTGTTTTTT.